The next 15 T cell receptor beta chains were all read from a single sample in a study of regulatory T cells in long-lasting Graves disease. The sample's time point: newly diagnosed GD, antithyroid drugs for less than 3 months. From PBMCs, RNA was extracted and then used to make the TCR library. CDR3 regions were amplified by Arm-PCR using iRepertoire HTBI primers to build TCR beta libraries. Each CDR3 protein is one row after TCRdb ran MiXCR on the multiplex PCR reads. The table has approximately 490,000 distinct CDR3 sequences, about 16% seen once. These same records also appear under a second study, on T cells in Graves' hyperthyroidism and ophthalmopathy.

This material consisted of peripheral blood mononuclear cells (PBMCs), taken at new diagnosis, from a patient treated with antithyroid drugs. These receptors were obtained from a man aged 35 to 55 with Graves disease.

This clonotype was detected a few times. V usage is TRBV7-3 and J usage is TRBJ2-1; TRBD2 might be the D (5 bases). The V and J ends lost 0 bases and 1 base respectively, with 7 bases between them. Germline loops: CDR1 SGHTA, CDR2 FQGTGA. The CDR3 spans 15 residues. CDR3 loop: CASSLTSESYNEQFF. The DNA of the CDR3 is TGTGCCAGCAGCTTAACTAGCGAGTCCTACAATGAGCAGTTCTTC.

This clonotype was observed many times. The CDR3 here is CASSLASVSVNTEAFF. As DNA, the CDR3 is TGTGCCAGCAGCTTAGCCAGCGTGTCGGTGAACACTGAAGCTTTCTTT. The rearrangement links TRBV7-6 to TRBJ1-1; D is undetermined. Germline V gene lookup returns CDR1 SGHVS and CDR2 FNYEAQ. Between the trimmed V and J ends, which lost 0 bases and 0 bases, there was a span of 11 bases. The CDR3 contains 16 residues.

Ten or more counts support this clonotype. The CDR3 region is CASGWDGQGYTF. CDR3 nucleotides: TGTGCTAGTGGATGGGACGGGCAAGGCTACACCTTC. This chain links TRBV12-5 with TRBJ1-2; maybe TRBD1 (5 bases). V was shortened by 6 bases and J by 8 bases, with 13 bases between the two germline ends. The CDR3 runs 12 residues. Looked up from germline, CDR1 is LGHNT and CDR2 is FRNRAP.

This clonotype was picked up a small number of times. This sequence joins TRBV5-1 and TRBJ2-2; D might be TRBD2 (5 bases). The CDR3 has 16 residues. Per germline, CDR1 SGHRS and CDR2 YFSETQ. V lost 4 bases to trimming and J lost 6 bases, with 19 bases between them. CDR3: CASSDNGVLLAGELFF. DNA of the CDR3: TGCGCCAGCAGCGACAACGGGGTGCTTCTGGCCGGGGAGCTGTTTTTT. The variable domain in full, completed from reference TRBV5-1 and TRBJ2-2, reads KAGVTQTPRYLIKTRGQQVTLSCSPISGHRSVSWYQQTPGQGLQFLFEYFSETQRNKGNFPGRFSGRQFSNSRSEMNVSTLELGDSALYLCASSDNGVLLAGELFFGEGSRLTVL.

The V call is TRBV10-3, the J call TRBJ2-6; 8 nucleotides match TRBD2. The V gene end was trimmed by 0 bases and the J gene end by 4 bases; junction bases not matched to a gene: 5. Germline V gene lookup returns CDR1 ENHRY and CDR2 SYGVKD. This CDR3 has 17 residues. CDR3 DNA: TGTGCCATCAGTGAGTCATCGGGAGGGTCCGGGGCCAACGTCCTGACTTTC. It translates to CAISESSGGSGANVLTF.

The table lists this clonotype with a few counts. The chain uses TRBV5-4 and TRBJ1-1, with TRBD1 as a possible D gene (5 bases). CDR3 length: 15 residues. CDR1 SGHNT and CDR2 YYREEE come from the germline V gene (reference sequence). Trimming stripped 0 bases from V and 3 bases from J, with 12 bases between. CDR3: CASSLGGRQDTEAFF. The DNA for the CDR3 is TGTGCCAGCAGCTTGGGGGGCCGGCAGGACACTGAAGCTTTCTTT.

This clonotype was counted many times. The chain recombines TRBV7-2 with TRBJ2-3, with D possibly TRBD1 on 5 matching bases. Germline loops: CDR1 SGHTA, CDR2 FQGNSA. Trimming removed 7 bases at V and 1 base at J, with 15 bases between. CDR3 length: 15 residues. The CDR3 spells CASILGQGGTDTQYF. The CDR3 nucleotides are TGTGCCAGCATCCTGGGGCAGGGCGGCACAGATACGCAGTATTTT.

This clonotype was observed a handful of times. This rearrangement joins TRBV20-1 to TRBJ2-1, with a weak D call TRBD2 (5 bases). Trimming shortened V by 6 bases and J by 5 bases, and 8 bases separated the two germline ends. Per the germline V gene, CDR1 is DFQATT and CDR2 is SNEGSKA (reference sequence). There are 11 residues in the CDR3. The CDR3 loop is CSASRDNEQFF. For the CDR3, the DNA is TGCAGTGCGTCGCGGGACAATGAGCAGTTCTTC.

This clonotype was found many times. The rearrangement joins TRBV2 to TRBJ2-7; the D gene could be TRBD1 or TRBD2 (5 bases each). Germline V gene lookup returns CDR1 SNHLY and CDR2 FYNNEI. The CDR3 has 15 residues. The V and J ends lost 8 bases and 1 base respectively, with 18 bases between them. In DNA form, the CDR3 reads TGTGCCAGCTATTCTCGCTCGTGGGGGTCCTACGAGCAGTACTTC. Translation gives CASYSRSWGSYEQYF.

This clonotype has at least ten counts. The chain combines TRBV5-1 with TRBJ2-3; a weak D match, TRBD2 (6 bases). This CDR3 has 15 residues. From germline, CDR1 is SGHRS and CDR2 YFSETQ. Between the trimmed V and J ends, which lost 4 bases and 2 bases, there was a span of 14 bases. CDR3: CASSVLATDTDTQYF. DNA of the CDR3: TGCGCCAGCAGCGTCCTAGCGACAGACACAGATACGCAGTATTTT.

The genes are TRBV7-2 and TRBJ2-2, with TRBD2 identical over 11 bases. CDR3 size: 17 residues. Germline CDR1 and CDR2: SGHTA and FQGNSA. The junction had 12 bases not matched to a gene; V was cut back by 6 bases and J by 6 bases. The CDR3 loop reads CASRPQTSGILPGELFF. The CDR3 DNA is TGTGCCAGCAGACCCCAGACTAGCGGGATTTTACCCGGGGAGCTGTTTTTT.

The gene calls are TRBV11-1 and TRBJ2-2; 12 bases line up with TRBD2. The CDR3 runs 16 residues. Germline trimming cut 7 bases from V and 4 bases from J; bases unmatched to any gene: 7. Germline values: CDR1 SGHAT, CDR2 FQDESV (reference sequence). The CDR3 DNA reads as TGTGCCAGCAACCGACTAGCGGGAGCCGGCACCGGGGAGCTGTTTTTT. It codes for CASNRLAGAGTGELFF.

The table lists this clonotype with a few counts. J is TRBJ2-7 and V is TRBV18; the D call may be TRBD1 or TRBD2 (5 bases each). CDR3 length equals 16 residues. Germline V gives CDR1 KGHSH, CDR2 LQKENI. Trimming removed 5 bases from V and 3 bases from J, with 20 bases in between. The CDR3 coding sequence is TGTGCCAGCTCATCGCTCACCGGGACGGTTAACTACGAGCAGTACTTC. As protein: CASSSLTGTVNYEQYF.

The gene calls are TRBV7-3 and TRBJ1-1; D ambiguous. CDR3 length: 13 amino acids. V lost 4 bases to trimming and J lost 3 bases, with 9 bases between them. CDR1 and CDR2 (germline): SGHTA, FQGTGA. Here the CDR3 reads CASSYQTDTEAFF. CDR3 DNA: TGTGCCAGCAGCTACCAGACTGACACTGAAGCTTTCTTT.

This clonotype was found many times. The rearrangement joins TRBV12-3 or TRBV12-4 to TRBJ1-1; TRBD1 matches 8 bases. This CDR3 comprises 14 residues. V trimming: 4 bases; J trimming: 1 base; junction bases outside the gene matches: 2. The CDR3 DNA follows: TGTGCCAGCAGTTCGACAGGGGAGAACACTGAAGCTTTCTTT. Translation: CASSSTGENTEAFF.